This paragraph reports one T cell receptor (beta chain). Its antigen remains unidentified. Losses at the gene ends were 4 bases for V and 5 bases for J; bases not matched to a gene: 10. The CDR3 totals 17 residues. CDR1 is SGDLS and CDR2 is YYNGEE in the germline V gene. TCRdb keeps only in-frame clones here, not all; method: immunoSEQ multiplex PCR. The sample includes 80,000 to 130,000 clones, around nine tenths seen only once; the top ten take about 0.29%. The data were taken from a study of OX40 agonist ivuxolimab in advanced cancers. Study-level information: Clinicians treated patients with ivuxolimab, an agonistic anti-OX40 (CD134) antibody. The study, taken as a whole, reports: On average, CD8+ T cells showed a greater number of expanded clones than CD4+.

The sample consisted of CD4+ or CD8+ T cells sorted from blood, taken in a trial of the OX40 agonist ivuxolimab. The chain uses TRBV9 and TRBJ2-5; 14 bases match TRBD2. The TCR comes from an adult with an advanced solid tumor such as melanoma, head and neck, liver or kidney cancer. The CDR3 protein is CASSPGTSGRIYETQYF. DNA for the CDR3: TGTGCCAGCAGCCCTGGGACTAGCGGGAGAATATACGAGACCCAGTACTTC.